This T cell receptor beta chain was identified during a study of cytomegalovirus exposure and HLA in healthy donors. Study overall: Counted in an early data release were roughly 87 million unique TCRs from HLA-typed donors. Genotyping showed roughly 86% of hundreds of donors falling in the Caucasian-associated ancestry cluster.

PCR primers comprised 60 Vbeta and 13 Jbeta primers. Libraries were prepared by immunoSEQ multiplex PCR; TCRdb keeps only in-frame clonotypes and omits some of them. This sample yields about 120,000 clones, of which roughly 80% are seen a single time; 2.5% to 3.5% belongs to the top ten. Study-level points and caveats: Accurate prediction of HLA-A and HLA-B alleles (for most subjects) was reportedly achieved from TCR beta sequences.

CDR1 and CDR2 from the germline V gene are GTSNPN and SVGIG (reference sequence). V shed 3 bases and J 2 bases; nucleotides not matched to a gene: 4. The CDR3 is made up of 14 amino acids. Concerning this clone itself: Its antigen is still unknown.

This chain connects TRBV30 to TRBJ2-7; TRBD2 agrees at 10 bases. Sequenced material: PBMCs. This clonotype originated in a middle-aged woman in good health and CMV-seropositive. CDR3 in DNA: TGTGCCTGGAGACTAGCGGGGCTTCCCTACGAGCAGTACTTC. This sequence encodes CAWRLAGLPYEQYF.